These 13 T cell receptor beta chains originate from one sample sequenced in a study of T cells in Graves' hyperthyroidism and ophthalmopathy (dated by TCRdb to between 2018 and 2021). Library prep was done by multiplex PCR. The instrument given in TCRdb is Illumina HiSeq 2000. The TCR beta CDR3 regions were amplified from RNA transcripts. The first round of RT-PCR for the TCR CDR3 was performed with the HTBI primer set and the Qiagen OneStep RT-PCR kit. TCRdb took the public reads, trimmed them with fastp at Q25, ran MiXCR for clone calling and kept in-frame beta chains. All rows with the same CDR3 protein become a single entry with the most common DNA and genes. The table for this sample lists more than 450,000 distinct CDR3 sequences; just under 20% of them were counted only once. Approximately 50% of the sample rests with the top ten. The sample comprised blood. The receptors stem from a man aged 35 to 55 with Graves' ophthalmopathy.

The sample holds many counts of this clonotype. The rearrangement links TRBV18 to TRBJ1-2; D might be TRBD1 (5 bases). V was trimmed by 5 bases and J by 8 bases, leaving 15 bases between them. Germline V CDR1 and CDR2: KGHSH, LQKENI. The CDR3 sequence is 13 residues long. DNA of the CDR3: TGTGCCAGCTCAGCCGCCGGGACGGAAGGCTACACCTTC. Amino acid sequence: CASSAAGTEGYTF.

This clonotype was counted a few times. The CDR3 nucleotides read TGTGCTAGTGGTGTGACCGGGAGTTCTGGCTACACCTTC. It is translated as CASGVTGSSGYTF. The chain has TRBV12-5 and TRBJ1-2; no reliable D call. Germline V CDR1 and CDR2: LGHNT, FRNRAP. CDR3 length equals 13 residues. Trimming took 5 bases from V and 7 from J, leaving 14 bases between them.

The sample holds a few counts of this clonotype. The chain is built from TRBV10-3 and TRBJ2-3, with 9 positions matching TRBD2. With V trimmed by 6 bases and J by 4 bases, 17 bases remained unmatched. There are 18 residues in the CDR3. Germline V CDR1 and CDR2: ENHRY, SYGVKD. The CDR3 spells CAIRLGAGGGGRADTQYF. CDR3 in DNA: TGTGCCATCAGGCTGGGAGCGGGGGGCGGGGGAAGGGCAGATACGCAGTATTTT.

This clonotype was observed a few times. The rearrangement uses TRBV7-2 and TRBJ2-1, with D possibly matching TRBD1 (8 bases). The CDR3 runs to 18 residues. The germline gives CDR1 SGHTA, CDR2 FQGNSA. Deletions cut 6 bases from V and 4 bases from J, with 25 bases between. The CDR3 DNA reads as TGTGCCAGCAGTGCCCCATCGGGAGGACAGGGAAAATACAATGAGCAGTTCTTC. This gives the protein CASSAPSGGQGKYNEQFF.

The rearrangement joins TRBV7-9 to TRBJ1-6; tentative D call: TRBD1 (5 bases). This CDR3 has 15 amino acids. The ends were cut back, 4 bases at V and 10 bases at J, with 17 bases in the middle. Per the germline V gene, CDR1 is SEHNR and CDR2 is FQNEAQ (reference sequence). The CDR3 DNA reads TGTGCCAGCAGCTCAGACTTAGGGGTGCACTCACCCCTCCACTTT. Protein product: CASSSDLGVHSPLHF.

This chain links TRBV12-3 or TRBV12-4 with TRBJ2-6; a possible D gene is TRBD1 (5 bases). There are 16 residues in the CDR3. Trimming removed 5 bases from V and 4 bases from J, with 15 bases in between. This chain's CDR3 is CASSTAGLGGANVLTF. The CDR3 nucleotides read TGTGCCAGCAGTACTGCAGGGCTGGGAGGGGCCAACGTCCTGACTTTC.

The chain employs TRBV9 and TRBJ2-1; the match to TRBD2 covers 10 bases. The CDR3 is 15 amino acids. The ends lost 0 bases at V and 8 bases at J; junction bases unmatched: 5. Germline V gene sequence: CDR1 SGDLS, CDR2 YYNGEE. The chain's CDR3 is CASSVEAGGPYEQFF. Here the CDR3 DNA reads TGTGCCAGCAGCGTAGAAGCGGGAGGGCCCTATGAGCAGTTCTTC. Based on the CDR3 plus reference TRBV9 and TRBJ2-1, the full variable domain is DSGVTQTPKHLITATGQRVTLRCSPRSGDLSVYWYQQSLDQGLQFLIQYYNGEERAKGNILERFSAQQFPDLHSELNLSSLELGDSALYFCASSVEAGGPYEQFFGPGTRLTVL.

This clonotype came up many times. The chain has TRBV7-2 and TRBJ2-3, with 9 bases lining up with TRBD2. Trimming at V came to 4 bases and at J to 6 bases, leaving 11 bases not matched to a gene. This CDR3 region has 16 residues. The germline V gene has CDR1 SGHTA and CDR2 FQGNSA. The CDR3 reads CASSSGTSLVSDTQYF. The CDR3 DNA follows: TGTGCCAGCAGCTCCGGGACTAGCTTGGTTTCCGATACGCAGTATTTT.

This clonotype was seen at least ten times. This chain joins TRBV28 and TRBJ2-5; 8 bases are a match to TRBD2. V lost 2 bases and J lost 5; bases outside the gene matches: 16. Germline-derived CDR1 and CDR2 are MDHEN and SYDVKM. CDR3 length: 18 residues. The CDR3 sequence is CASSLRGFMGRLAETQYF. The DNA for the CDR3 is TGTGCCAGCAGTTTAAGAGGGTTCATGGGTCGACTAGCGGAGACCCAGTACTTC.

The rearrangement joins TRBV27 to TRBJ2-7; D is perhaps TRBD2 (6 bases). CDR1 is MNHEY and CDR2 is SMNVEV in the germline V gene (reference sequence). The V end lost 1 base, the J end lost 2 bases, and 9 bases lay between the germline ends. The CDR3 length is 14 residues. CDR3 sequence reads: CASSLLPGAYEQYF. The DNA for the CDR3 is TGTGCCAGCAGTTTATTACCGGGGGCCTACGAGCAGTACTTC.

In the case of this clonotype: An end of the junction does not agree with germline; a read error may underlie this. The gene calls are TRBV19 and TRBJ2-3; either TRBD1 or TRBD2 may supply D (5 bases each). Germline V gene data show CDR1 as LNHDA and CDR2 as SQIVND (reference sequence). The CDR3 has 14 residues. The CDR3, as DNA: TGTACCAGTAGTATTGGCAGGGACGCAGATACGCAGTATTTT. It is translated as CTSSIGRDADTQYF. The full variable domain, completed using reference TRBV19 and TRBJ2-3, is DGGITQSPKYLFRKEGQNVTLSCEQNLNHDAMYWYRQDPGQGLRLIYYSQIVNDFQKGDIAEGYSVSREKKESFPLTVTSAQKNPTAFYLCTSSIGRDADTQYFGPGTRLTVL.

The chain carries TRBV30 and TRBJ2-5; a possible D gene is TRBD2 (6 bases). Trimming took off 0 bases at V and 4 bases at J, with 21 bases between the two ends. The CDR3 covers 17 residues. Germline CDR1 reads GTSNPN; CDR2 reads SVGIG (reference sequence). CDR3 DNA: TGTGCCTGGAGTGTGCCACTGGGACTCGGTCCGGGAGAGACCCAGTACTTC. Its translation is CAWSVPLGLGPGETQYF. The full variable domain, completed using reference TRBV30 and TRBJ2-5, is SQTIHQWPATLVQPVGSPLSLECTVEGTSNPNLYWYRQAAGRGLQLLFYSVGIGQISSEVPQNLSASRPQDRQFILSSKKLLLSDSGFYLCAWSVPLGLGPGETQYFGPGTRLLVL.

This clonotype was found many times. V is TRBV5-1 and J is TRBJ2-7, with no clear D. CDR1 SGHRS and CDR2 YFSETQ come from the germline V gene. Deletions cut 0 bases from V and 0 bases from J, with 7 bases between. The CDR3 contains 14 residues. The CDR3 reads CASSLEGSSYEQYF. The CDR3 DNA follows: TGCGCCAGCAGCTTGGAAGGATCCTCCTACGAGCAGTACTTC.